A selection of T cell receptor beta chains follows, all from one sample in a study of cytomegalovirus exposure and HLA in healthy donors. Clones were read by immunoSEQ multiplex PCR, and TCRdb kept only the in-frame ones, dropping some. The data show more than 45,000 clones, around 94% seen once. Sequencing input: PBMCs. The source of these receptors is a man between 18 and 35 years old in good health and CMV-seronegative. CDR3s include the opening cysteine and the closing phenylalanine or tryptophan. D genes are given only for firm matches. Some rows have no size entry. The others give once, few or many, or a class for an expanded clone.

CDR3 protein: CASSLGLSNQPQHF; CDR3 DNA: TGTGCCAGCAGTTTAGGGCTTAGCAATCAGCCCCAGCATTTT; D gene: NA; J gene: TRBJ1-5; clone size: NA; V gene: TRBV28
CDR3 protein: CASSVGVFGEQFF; CDR3 DNA: TGTGCCAGCAGTGTGGGCGTATTTGGTGAGCAGTTCTTC; D gene: NA; J gene: TRBJ2-1; clone size: NA; V gene: TRBV6-4
CDR3 protein: CASSETGFQPYEQYF; CDR3 DNA: TGTGCCAGCAGTGAAACGGGGTTTCAGCCTTACGAGCAGTACTTC; D gene: NA; J gene: TRBJ2-7; clone size: NA; V gene: TRBV25-1
CDR3 protein: CASSEGRGLTHSYEQYF; CDR3 DNA: TGTGCCAGCAGTGAGGGCAGGGGGCTCACCCACTCCTACGAGCAGTACTTC; D gene: TRBD1; J gene: TRBJ2-7; clone size: NA; V gene: TRBV6-1
CDR3 protein: CASSFGGAPEAFF; CDR3 DNA: TGTGCCAGCAGTTTCGGGGGGGCCCCTGAAGCTTTCTTT; D gene: NA; J gene: TRBJ1-1; clone size: NA; V gene: TRBV5-8
CDR3 protein: CASSLAVTYEQYF; CDR3 DNA: TGTGCCAGCAGTTTGGCGGTGACCTACGAGCAGTACTTC; D gene: NA; J gene: TRBJ2-7; clone size: NA; V gene: TRBV28
CDR3 protein: CASSQTSAHEQYF; CDR3 DNA: TGTGCCAGCAGCCAAACTAGCGCTCACGAGCAGTACTTC; D gene: TRBD2; J gene: TRBJ2-7; clone size: once; V gene: TRBV11-3
CDR3 protein: CASSDLRGGTEAFF; CDR3 DNA: TGTGCCAGCAGTGATCTGCGGGGAGGCACTGAAGCTTTCTTT; D gene: NA; J gene: TRBJ1-1; clone size: NA; V gene: TRBV25-1
CDR3 protein: CASSLDGSPQPQHF; CDR3 DNA: TGTGCCAGCAGCTTGGACGGGTCTCCCCAGCCCCAGCATTTT; D gene: NA; J gene: TRBJ1-5; clone size: once; V gene: TRBV5-4
CDR3 protein: CASSFGVALYEQYF; CDR3 DNA: TGTGCCAGCAGCTTTGGAGTAGCACTCTACGAGCAGTACTTC; D gene: NA; J gene: TRBJ2-7; clone size: NA; V gene: TRBV7-2
CDR3 protein: CASSLTLSSTDTQYF; CDR3 DNA: TGTGCCAGCAGCTTAACGCTATCTAGCACAGATACGCAGTATTTT; D gene: NA; J gene: TRBJ2-3; clone size: NA; V gene: TRBV7-2
CDR3 protein: CASSLAGVSYEQYF; CDR3 DNA: TGCGCCAGCAGCTTGGCGGGAGTAAGCTACGAGCAGTACTTC; D gene: NA; J gene: TRBJ2-7; clone size: NA; V gene: TRBV5-1
CDR3 protein: CASSDDRGYGGYTF; CDR3 DNA: TGTGCCAGCAGCGATGACAGGGGTTATGGTGGCTACACCTTC; D gene: TRBD1; J gene: TRBJ1-2; clone size: NA; V gene: TRBV5-4
CDR3 protein: CASSLAGRASGGTDTQYF; CDR3 DNA: TGTGCCAGCAGCTTAGCCGGGAGGGCCTCGGGCGGCACAGATACGCAGTATTTT; D gene: TRBD2; J gene: TRBJ2-3; clone size: NA; V gene: TRBV11-3
CDR3 protein: CASSQKGGLGTQYF; CDR3 DNA: TGTGCCAGCAGTCAAAAGGGCGGGTTGGGGACCCAGTACTTC; D gene: NA; J gene: TRBJ2-5; clone size: NA; V gene: TRBV27
CDR3 protein: CASSSSTGSAYEQYF; CDR3 DNA: TGTGCCAGCAGCTCAAGCACAGGGAGCGCCTACGAGCAGTACTTC; D gene: NA; J gene: TRBJ2-7; clone size: NA; V gene: TRBV11-2
CDR3 protein: CASSTGINEKLFF; CDR3 DNA: TGTGCCAGCAGTACCGGGATCAATGAAAAACTGTTTTTT; D gene: NA; J gene: TRBJ1-4; clone size: NA; V gene: TRBV6-5
CDR3 protein: CASSYSQYRYEQYF; CDR3 DNA: TGTGCCAGCAGTTACTCGCAGTACCGTTACGAGCAGTACTTC; D gene: NA; J gene: TRBJ2-7; clone size: once; V gene: TRBV6-5
CDR3 protein: CASRPSGMGYNEQFF; CDR3 DNA: TGTGCCAGCAGACCCAGCGGTATGGGCTACAATGAGCAGTTCTTC; D gene: NA; J gene: TRBJ2-1; clone size: NA; V gene: TRBV6-5
CDR3 protein: CASTTRQGYSGANVLTF; CDR3 DNA: TGTGCCAGTACAACGCGACAGGGGTACTCTGGGGCCAACGTCCTGACTTTC; D gene: TRBD1; J gene: TRBJ2-6; clone size: few; V gene: TRBV19
CDR3 protein: CASSLTAGHILSGANVLTF; CDR3 DNA: TGTGCCAGCAGCCTAACCGCTGGACACATCCTCTCTGGGGCCAACGTCCTGACTTTC; D gene: NA; J gene: TRBJ2-6; clone size: once; V gene: TRBV11-2
CDR3 protein: CAITAGTDTEAFF; CDR3 DNA: TGTGCCATCACCGCCGGGACAGACACTGAAGCTTTCTTT; D gene: TRBD1; J gene: TRBJ1-1; clone size: NA; V gene: TRBV10-3
CDR3 protein: CASSPGLTTYNEQFF; CDR3 DNA: TGCGCCAGCAGCCCGGGACTAACAACCTACAATGAGCAGTTCTTC; D gene: TRBD2; J gene: TRBJ2-1; clone size: NA; V gene: TRBV5-1
CDR3 protein: CASSGLAGEQFF; CDR3 DNA: TGTGCCAGCAGCGGACTAGCGGGTGAGCAGTTCTTC; D gene: TRBD2; J gene: TRBJ2-1; clone size: NA; V gene: TRBV11-3
CDR3 protein: CASSDSYQKGSTEAFF; CDR3 DNA: TGTGCCAGCAGTGACTCTTATCAAAAGGGGTCCACTGAAGCTTTCTTT; D gene: NA; J gene: TRBJ1-1; clone size: NA; V gene: TRBV6-4
CDR3 protein: CASSSTGTSNSPLHF; CDR3 DNA: TGTGCCAGCAGTTCTACAGGGACCTCTAATTCACCCCTCCACTTT; D gene: NA; J gene: TRBJ1-6; clone size: NA; V gene: TRBV27
CDR3 protein: CSVAIPNTDTQYF; CDR3 DNA: TGCAGCGTTGCCATCCCAAATACAGATACGCAGTATTTT; D gene: NA; J gene: TRBJ2-3; clone size: NA; V gene: TRBV29-1
CDR3 protein: CASSASSGGGELFF; CDR3 DNA: TGTGCCAGCAGCGCATCTAGCGGGGGCGGGGAGCTGTTTTTT; D gene: TRBD2; J gene: TRBJ2-2; clone size: NA; V gene: TRBV9
CDR3 protein: CTSTSGTSGRGDSYEQYF; CDR3 DNA: TGCACCAGCACCTCCGGGACTAGCGGGAGGGGGGACTCCTACGAGCAGTACTTC; D gene: NA; J gene: TRBJ2-7; clone size: NA; V gene: TRBV1
CDR3 protein: CASSEPQAPEAFF; CDR3 DNA: TGTGCCAGCAGTGAACCACAGGCACCTGAAGCTTTCTTT; D gene: NA; J gene: TRBJ1-1; clone size: once; V gene: TRBV6-1
CDR3 protein: CASSLFGGGIYNEQFF; CDR3 DNA: TGTGCCAGCAGTTTATTCGGGGGTGGCATATACAATGAGCAGTTCTTC; D gene: NA; J gene: TRBJ2-1; clone size: NA; V gene: TRBV28
CDR3 protein: CASSPGTGELFF; CDR3 DNA: TGTGCCAGTAGTCCGGGAACCGGGGAGCTGTTTTTT; D gene: NA; J gene: TRBJ2-2; clone size: NA; V gene: TRBV19
CDR3 protein: CASSQVLAETQYF; CDR3 DNA: TGTGCCAGCAGCCAGGTACTAGCGGAGACCCAGTACTTC; D gene: TRBD2; J gene: TRBJ2-5; clone size: NA; V gene: TRBV7-6
CDR3 protein: CARPGFEAFF; CDR3 DNA: TGTGCCCGCCCCGGGTTTGAAGCTTTCTTT; D gene: NA; J gene: TRBJ1-1; clone size: NA; V gene: TRBV6-4
CDR3 protein: CASSKARREGGGYTF; CDR3 DNA: TGTGCCAGCAGCAAAGCAAGACGGGAGGGGGGTGGCTACACCTTC; D gene: NA; J gene: TRBJ1-2; clone size: NA; V gene: TRBV21-1
CDR3 protein: CASSDSSQGSIREQYF; CDR3 DNA: TGTGCCAGCAGTGACTCGTCACAGGGGTCAATAAGAGAGCAGTACTTC; D gene: TRBD1; J gene: TRBJ2-7; clone size: NA; V gene: TRBV6-4
CDR3 protein: CASSPSGTSGRGEQFF; CDR3 DNA: TGCGCCAGCAGCCCCTCCGGGACTAGCGGGAGAGGGGAGCAGTTCTTC; D gene: TRBD2; J gene: TRBJ2-1; clone size: NA; V gene: TRBV5-1
CDR3 protein: CASSPRDLAKNIQYF; CDR3 DNA: TGTGCCAGCAGTCCCAGGGACTTAGCCAAAAACATTCAGTACTTC; D gene: NA; J gene: TRBJ2-4; clone size: NA; V gene: TRBV27
CDR3 protein: CATRAGGPETQYF; CDR3 DNA: TGTGCCACCAGAGCGGGAGGGCCAGAGACCCAGTACTTC; D gene: TRBD2; J gene: TRBJ2-5; clone size: NA; V gene: TRBV10-3
CDR3 protein: CASSLRVESTF; CDR3 DNA: TGTGCCAGCAGCTTGAGAGTGGAGTCCACCTTC; D gene: NA; J gene: TRBJ1-2; clone size: NA; V gene: TRBV5-8
CDR3 protein: CASSALADNYNEQFF; CDR3 DNA: TGTGCCAGTAGTGCACTAGCGGATAATTACAATGAGCAGTTCTTC; D gene: TRBD2; J gene: TRBJ2-1; clone size: NA; V gene: TRBV19
CDR3 protein: CASSLVRGTEAFF; CDR3 DNA: TGTGCCAGCAGCTTAGTGAGAGGGACTGAAGCTTTCTTT; D gene: NA; J gene: TRBJ1-1; clone size: NA; V gene: TRBV5-6
CDR3 protein: CASSIPGENTEAFF; CDR3 DNA: TGTGCCAGCAGCATACCAGGTGAGAACACTGAAGCTTTCTTT; D gene: NA; J gene: TRBJ1-1; clone size: NA; V gene: TRBV5-6
CDR3 protein: CASSYRQVEKLFF; CDR3 DNA: TGTGCCAGCAGTTACCGACAGGTTGAAAAACTGTTTTTT; D gene: NA; J gene: TRBJ1-4; clone size: NA; V gene: TRBV6-6
CDR3 protein: CASSFILSGMTDTQYF; CDR3 DNA: TGTGCCAGCAGCTTCATACTTAGCGGGATGACAGATACGCAGTATTTT; D gene: TRBD2; J gene: TRBJ2-3; clone size: NA; V gene: TRBV7-6
CDR3 protein: CASSPGQGSSQPQHF; CDR3 DNA: TGTGCCAGCAGTCCAGGACAGGGTAGTTCGCAGCCCCAGCATTTT; D gene: TRBD1; J gene: TRBJ1-5; clone size: NA; V gene: TRBV27
CDR3 protein: CASSQGQGAGNQPQHF; CDR3 DNA: TGTGCCAGCAGCCAGGGACAGGGGGCAGGGAATCAGCCCCAGCATTTT; D gene: TRBD1; J gene: TRBJ1-5; clone size: NA; V gene: TRBV5-6
CDR3 protein: CASSPLPLGGTDTQYF; CDR3 DNA: TGTGCCAGCTCACCGCTCCCATTGGGAGGCACAGATACGCAGTATTTT; D gene: NA; J gene: TRBJ2-3; clone size: once; V gene: TRBV18
CDR3 protein: CASSLRLAGGPGDNEQFF; CDR3 DNA: TGTGCCAGCAGCTTACGGCTAGCGGGAGGGCCTGGCGACAATGAGCAGTTCTTC; D gene: TRBD2; J gene: TRBJ2-1; clone size: NA; V gene: TRBV7-9
CDR3 protein: CASSMFNRDYDGYTF; CDR3 DNA: TGTGCCAGTAGTATGTTTAACAGGGACTATGATGGCTACACCTTC; D gene: NA; J gene: TRBJ1-2; clone size: NA; V gene: TRBV19
CDR3 protein: CASSELSQDTQYF; CDR3 DNA: TGTGCCAGCAGTGAACTCTCGCAAGATACGCAGTATTTT; D gene: NA; J gene: TRBJ2-3; clone size: NA; V gene: TRBV6-5
CDR3 protein: CASSPGPRGNTQYF; CDR3 DNA: TGTGCCAGCTCACCGGGACCCCGGGGGAATACGCAGTATTTT; D gene: NA; J gene: TRBJ2-3; clone size: NA; V gene: TRBV18
CDR3 protein: CASSQDSGHSIRNTEAFF; CDR3 DNA: TGCGCCAGCAGCCAAGATTCCGGACACTCAATCAGGAACACTGAAGCTTTCTTT; D gene: NA; J gene: TRBJ1-1; clone size: NA; V gene: TRBV4-1
CDR3 protein: CASSSYRTSGSPYEQYF; CDR3 DNA: TGTGCCAGCAGTTCCTACCGGACTAGCGGGAGTCCCTACGAGCAGTACTTC; D gene: TRBD2; J gene: TRBJ2-7; clone size: NA; V gene: TRBV27
CDR3 protein: CASSPTGGRNTGELFF; CDR3 DNA: TGTGCCAGCAGCCCCACGGGGGGCCGAAACACCGGGGAGCTGTTTTTT; D gene: NA; J gene: TRBJ2-2; clone size: NA; V gene: TRBV14